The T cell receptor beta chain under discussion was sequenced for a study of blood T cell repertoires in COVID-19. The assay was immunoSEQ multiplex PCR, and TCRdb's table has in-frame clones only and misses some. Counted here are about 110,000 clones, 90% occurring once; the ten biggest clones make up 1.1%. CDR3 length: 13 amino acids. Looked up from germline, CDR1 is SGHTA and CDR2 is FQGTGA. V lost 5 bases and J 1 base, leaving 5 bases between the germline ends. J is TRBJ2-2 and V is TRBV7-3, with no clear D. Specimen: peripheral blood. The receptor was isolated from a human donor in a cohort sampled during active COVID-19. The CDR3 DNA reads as TGTGCCAGCAGCCCGGGGAACACCGGGGAGCTGTTTTTT. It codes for CASSPGNTGELFF.